These 3 T cell receptor beta chains originate from one sample sequenced in a study of cytomegalovirus exposure and HLA in healthy donors. PCR primers comprised 60 Vbeta and 13 Jbeta primers. This table comes from immunoSEQ multiplex PCR, and its TCRdb copy is limited to in-frame clones, with some not included. The table shows 160,000 or so clones, with around three quarters occurring only once. Specimen: PBMCs. The origin of the receptors is a woman in her thirties or forties in good health and CMV-seronegative.

This clone was counted a single time. V gene TRBV5-1 combines with J gene TRBJ2-7; 7 nucleotides line up with TRBD1. Germline V gives CDR1 SGHRS, CDR2 YFSETQ. Trimming at V came to 4 bases and at J to 6 bases, leaving 7 bases not matched to a gene. This CDR3 has 13 amino acids. In DNA form, the CDR3 reads TGCGCCAGCAGCGCTAGACAGGGTGGCGAGCAGTACTTC. Translating it yields CASSARQGGEQYF.

J is TRBJ1-1 and V is TRBV9, with a possible D match to TRBD1 (5 bases). The CDR3 totals 15 residues. Germline V lookup: CDR1 SGDLS, CDR2 YYNGEE. V shed 0 bases and J shed 4 bases, with 13 bases lying between them. The CDR3 spells CASSVDARQSTEAFF. In nucleotides, the CDR3 is TGTGCCAGCAGCGTAGATGCGAGACAGTCCACTGAAGCTTTCTTT. The entire variable domain, with the rest obtained from reference TRBV9 and TRBJ1-1, is as follows: DSGVTQTPKHLITATGQRVTLRCSPRSGDLSVYWYQQSLDQGLQFLIQYYNGEERAKGNILERFSAQQFPDLHSELNLSSLELGDSALYFCASSVDARQSTEAFFGQGTRLTVV.

The V gene is TRBV2, the J gene TRBJ1-1, with 8 bases aligning to TRBD1. The CDR3 runs 14 residues. The germline gives CDR1 SNHLY, CDR2 FYNNEI. J lost 0 bases, V lost 6 bases, and 3 bases had no gene match. The CDR3 bases are TGTGCCAGCAGCAGGGGGCCAGTGAACACTGAAGCTTTCTTT. Encoded protein: CASSRGPVNTEAFF.